A single T cell receptor beta chain is shown here with its context. Its target is unknown. This record comes from a study of cytomegalovirus exposure and HLA in healthy donors. Findings of the study overall: Follow-up analysis found HLA locus-dependent TCR association rates, highest for DRB1 and lowest for HLA-C. Reported results showed that the classifier diagnosed cytomegalovirus status with high specificity and sensitivity.

Primers for the PCR totalled 60 Vbeta and 13 Jbeta. Under the authors' procedure: Later, an analysis found around 77 million unique TCR beta chains, and about 9.9 million of these were shared. The table came from immunoSEQ multiplex PCR; TCRdb's copy has only in-frame clones and leaves some out. V and J calls and clone size are as listed in that table; D and trimming were resolved from the DNA. The sample includes approximately 150,000 clones, roughly 82% of them seen just once. J gave up 0 bases and V 5 bases, and 5 bases lay outside the gene matches. The CDR3 extends over 16 amino acids. Germline CDR1 LNHDA, CDR2 SQIVND (reference sequence).

Source material: PBMCs. The V and J genes are TRBV19 and TRBJ2-3, with 10 nucleotides matching TRBD2. The clonotype originates from a male donor in good health and CMV-seronegative. In DNA form, the CDR3 reads TGTGCCAGTAGTTTGGGACTAGCGACTAGCACAGATACGCAGTATTTT. This codes for CASSLGLATSTDTQYF.